This T cell receptor (beta chain) was found in a study of cytomegalovirus exposure and HLA in healthy donors (dated by TCRdb to about 2017). About the study as a whole: A later analysis indicated that the 130 or so validation repertoires were generated on the platform also employed for the 700 or so repertoires of the first cohort. The study aimed to test whether signatures of past pathogen exposure could be identified by cataloging public T cell receptors. A separate validation cohort of about 110 different subjects was used in addition to the approximately 700-subject first cohort. To predict cytomegalovirus infection status, the study brought together high-throughput TCR immunosequencing, statistical association of individual TCRs with disease status, and machine learning. Here is what the overall study found, with its caveats: In both the original and validation cohorts, the classifier was reported to diagnose cytomegalovirus status with high specificity and sensitivity. A later analysis found that TCRs clustered in the first cohort also tended to co-occur in the 95 to 150 validation repertoires, with approximately 95% of cluster scores above 0. The authors suggested that the approach could potentially be generalized to other disease states and immunological phenotypes. All 120 repertoires were used to score co-occurrence in the validation cohort in a later analysis, because that analysis had no HLA typing for the cohort. Across donors, most TCR sequences were observed very rarely, whereas some public TCRs were present in many individuals. The study listed approximately 150 TCR beta chains as associated with cytomegalovirus. In vitro tests confirmed that a few of the cytomegalovirus-associated TCR beta chains recognize cytomegalovirus antigens.

In the case of this clone: Its recognized antigen is unknown. No base quality values were provided; no much bigger clone lies one nucleotide off.

The donors belonged to the validation cohort of over a hundred subjects, which was separate from the approximately 660-subject first cohort. The library was generated by the immunoSEQ multiplex PCR assay. The authors' pipeline ran thus. To diagnose cytomegalovirus status from the catalog of TCR beta chain sequences, a statistical classification framework was built. As stored in TCRdb, this immuneACCESS dataset retains in-frame rearrangements with V and J assigned. A fraction of the clones does not appear; measured against another copy, unresolved V genes explain less than half of the discrepancy, and the remainder lacks a known reason. The DNA was the basis for D and trimming; V, J and clone size are from that table. The sample has around 300,000 clones on record, 70% to 90% of them singletons. Around 0.88% of the sample rests with the top ten. Sequencing was done on a sample of PBMCs. The TCR originated in a man aged 30 to 45 in good health and CMV-seronegative.

The DNA sequence is as follows: TGCGCCAGCAGCCAAGGGCGGAACTACGAGCAGTACTTC. This yields the protein CASSQGRNYEQYF. Rearrangement joined TRBV4-3 to TRBJ2-7; no D gene is confidently identified. From a lookup of the germline V gene, CDR1 and CDR2 are LGHNA and YSLEER. V loses 1 base, J loses 3 bases, and the germline ends lie 7 bases apart. The CDR3 holds 13 amino acids from the cysteine to the phenylalanine. The read is trimmed to its CDR3 DNA, 39 bases read in frame from base 1.